Presented here are 8 T cell receptor beta chains from one specimen sequenced in a study of human T cells and chemical hapten exposure. TCRdb fed the 5' RACE reads into MiXCR, producing one record per CDR3 protein. Of 130,000 or so distinct CDR3 sequences detected, about 4.3% appear once; the ten largest clones hold around 1.5%. Unfractionated whole blood was the source of the extracted total RNA. These receptors all stem from a female donor in good health.

This clonotype has a count of ten or more. This sequence joins TRBV3-1 and TRBJ2-1, with no clear D. CDR3 length: 14 residues. The V gene's germline CDR1 is LGHDT and CDR2 YNNKEL (reference sequence). V lost 2 bases to trimming and J lost 6 bases, with 11 bases between them. For the CDR3, the DNA is TGTGCCAGCAGCCAACTCCCTTCGTCCAATGAGCAGTTCTTC. Amino acids: CASSQLPSSNEQFF.

This clonotype turned up a few times. This chain uses TRBV6-1 with TRBJ2-5; D possibly uses TRBD1 or TRBD2 (5 bases each). V was clipped by 1 base and J by 7 bases, with 13 bases between them. In germline, CDR1 is MNHNS, CDR2 SASEGT. This CDR3 spans 14 amino acids. In DNA form, the CDR3 reads TGTGCCAGCAGTGAAGGGGGGAGCTCCCGGACCCAGTACTTC. As protein: CASSEGGSSRTQYF.

This clonotype was found a few times. This chain uses TRBV24-1 with TRBJ2-1; D not resolved. The CDR3 runs 16 residues. Germline V gene lookup returns CDR1 KGHDR and CDR2 SFDVKD. V was cut by 0 bases and J by 4 bases, with 12 bases left in between. DNA for the CDR3: TGTGCCACCAGTGATTTGAAGTGGAGACTTTACAATGAGCAGTTCTTC. Residues: CATSDLKWRLYNEQFF.

This clonotype came up many times. The chain links TRBV20-1 to TRBJ2-3, with D tentatively TRBD2 (6 bases). This CDR3 contains 15 residues. Germline V gene sequence: CDR1 DFQATT, CDR2 SNEGSKA (reference sequence). The ends were cut back, 0 bases at V and 2 bases at J, with 12 bases in the middle. CDR3 sequence reads: CSARDRVAATDTQYF. The CDR3 nucleotides are TGCAGTGCTAGAGATCGGGTAGCGGCCACAGATACGCAGTATTTT.

This clonotype came up many times. V is TRBV6-6 and J is TRBJ1-6; D not certain. The germline gives CDR1 MNHNY, CDR2 SVGAGI (reference sequence). CDR3 length: 15 residues. V was clipped by 2 bases and J by 0 bases, with 5 bases between them. CDR3 loop: CASSYGDSYNSPLHF. For the CDR3, the DNA is TGTGCCAGCAGTTACGGGGACTCCTATAATTCACCCCTCCACTTT.

This clonotype was observed many times. The V and J genes are TRBV7-8 and TRBJ1-4; D is unclear. This CDR3 is 16 amino acids long. Trimming took 1 base from V and 8 from J, leaving 17 bases between them. Germline CDR1 SGHVS, CDR2 FQNEAQ. As DNA, the CDR3 is TGTGCCAGCAGCTTAGGACCGAACCTTGGTCGGGAAAAACTGTTTTTT. Translated: CASSLGPNLGREKLFF.

Of note for this clonotype: One base away lies a much larger clone, so this may be a sequencing read error. The chain uses TRBV2 and TRBJ2-1; weak D call: TRBD2 (7 bases). The CDR3 contains 14 residues. Trimming stripped 10 bases from V and 6 bases from J, with 19 bases between. CDR1 and CDR2 (germline): SNHLY, FYNNEI. The chain's CDR3 is CAIHDGGATNEQFF. In DNA, the CDR3 is TGTGCCATCCATGATGGGGGGGCCACCAATGAGCAGTTCTTC. The entire variable domain, with the rest obtained from reference TRBV2 and TRBJ2-1, is as follows: EPEVTQTPSHQVTQMGQEVILRCVPISNHLYFYWYRQILGQKVEFLVSFYNNEISEKSEIFDDQFSVERPDGSNFTLKIRSTKLEDSAMYFCAIHDGGATNEQFFGPGTRLTVL.

This clonotype was observed many times. This chain joins TRBV24-1 and TRBJ1-2; a possible D gene is TRBD1 (5 bases). V dropped 4 bases and J dropped 7 bases, with 12 bases sitting between them. The CDR3 consists of 13 residues. The germline CDR1 and CDR2 sequences are KGHDR and SFDVKD. This chain's CDR3 is CATSEGASSGYTF. CDR3 DNA: TGTGCCACCAGTGAAGGGGCGAGTAGTGGCTACACCTTC.